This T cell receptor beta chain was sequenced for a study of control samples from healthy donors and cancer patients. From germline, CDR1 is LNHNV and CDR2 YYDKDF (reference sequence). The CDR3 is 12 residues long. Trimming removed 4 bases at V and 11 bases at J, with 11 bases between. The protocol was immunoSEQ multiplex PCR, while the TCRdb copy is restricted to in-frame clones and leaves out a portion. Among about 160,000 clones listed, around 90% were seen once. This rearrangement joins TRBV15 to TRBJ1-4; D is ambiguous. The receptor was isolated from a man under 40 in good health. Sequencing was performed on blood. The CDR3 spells CATSTPGEKLFF. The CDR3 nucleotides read TGTGCCACCAGCACCCCCGGAGAGAAACTGTTTTTT.